This record looks at one TCR beta chain sequence and its context. No antigen is known for it. Per-base quality was not reported, and no clone a single base away is much larger than it. The sample belongs to a study of control samples from healthy donors and cancer patients (dated by TCRdb to the early 2020s). The library came from the immunoSEQ multiplex PCR assay. The source is immuneACCESS, and TCRdb retained only in-frame sequences with V and J called. Part of the clones is not carried over; for the studies checked, unresolved V genes explain less than half of this, and the remainder is unexplained. The sample includes around 110,000 clones, with more than 75% observed a single time. Over 2% of the sample comes from the top ten. V and J lose 4 bases and 0 bases, and a span of 10 bases separates them. From cysteine to phenylalanine, the CDR3 is 14 amino acids long. Only the CDR3 part of the read is kept: 42 bases, read in frame from the first base. The CDR1 and CDR2 encoded by the germline V gene are SNHLY and FYNNEI.

The rearrangement combines TRBV2 with TRBJ2-7, with no confident D gene call. The sequence was collected from a woman aged 70-85 years in good health. Sample: blood. The DNA is TGTGCCAGCAGTGGGTCCACAGTCTCCTACGAGCAGTACTTC. Translation gives CASSGSTVSYEQYF.